The clone carrying this TCR beta chain was detected ten times or more. Its specificity is not known. Some clones are missing from TCRdb's copy, which holds only in-frame ones; the method was immunoSEQ multiplex PCR. The table has about 160,000 clones, about 92% seen once. Pooled in the analysis were second doses at about 4 or about 12 weeks. The data were obtained in a study of T cell responses to AZD1222 COVID-19 vaccine. Findings and limits, study-wide: Repertoire sampling was restricted to post-peak T cell response timepoints.

This TCR was sampled from an adult who received the AZD1222 COVID-19 vaccine. Here the sequenced sample was peripheral blood, taken 28 days after the second AZD1222 dose.

As DNA, the CDR3 is TGTGCCAGCAGCTTGACAGCAATCTATGGCTACACCTTC. Protein sequence: CASSLTAIYGYTF. The rearrangement joins TRBV5-8 to TRBJ1-2, with no clear D. Between the trimmed V and J ends, which lost 1 base and 4 bases, there was a span of 8 bases. This CDR3 has 13 amino acids. In germline, CDR1 is SGHTS, CDR2 YDEGEE.